This T cell receptor (beta chain) came from a study of cytomegalovirus exposure and HLA in healthy donors. Study findings and constraints: The investigators catalogued 150 to 200 TCR beta chains as cytomegalovirus-associated. Among the most significant clusters, several appeared linked to common viral pathogens in a later analysis.

A remark on this clone: Its specificity is unknown.

Researchers ran the PCR with 60 Vbeta and 13 Jbeta primers. Method: immunoSEQ multiplex PCR; TCRdb's copy keeps in-frame clones and lacks some. The table records under 250,000 clones, 79% of them present only once. The CDR3 covers 15 residues. The ends were cut back, 7 bases at V and 0 bases at J, with 16 bases in the middle. The germline gives CDR1 MDHEN, CDR2 SYDVKM. This rearrangement joins TRBV28 to TRBJ2-7; D possibly corresponds to TRBD1 (5 bases). The source material was PBMCs. The source of this sequence is a woman in her thirties in good health and CMV-seropositive. In nucleotides, the CDR3 is TGTGCCAGCAACTCGCCGCCTGACAGCTCCTACGAGCAGTACTTC. It yields the protein CASNSPPDSSYEQYF. Variable domain in full (rest from reference TRBV28 and TRBJ2-7): DVKVTQSSRYLVKRTGEKVFLECVQDMDHENMFWYRQDPGLGLRLIYFSYDVKMKEKGDIPEGYSVSREKKERFSLILESASTNQTSMYLCASNSPPDSSYEQYFGPGTRLTVT.